This entry lists 32 T cell receptor beta chains sequenced from one sample in a study of cytomegalovirus exposure and HLA in healthy donors. PCR involved 60 Vbeta and 13 Jbeta primers. The table came from immunoSEQ multiplex PCR; TCRdb's copy has only in-frame clones and leaves some out. The data show about 160,000 clones, approximately 78% seen once. Sequencing input: PBMCs. Receptor source: a male donor in good health and CMV-seronegative.

For the CDR3, the DNA is TGTGCCAGCAGTGGGAGACAGGGGAGCACCGGGGAGCTGTTTTTT. Protein sequence: CASSGRQGSTGELFF. The J gene is TRBJ2-2, the V gene TRBV6-1; 8 bases fit TRBD1. This CDR3 comprises 15 residues. V lost 4 bases to trimming and J lost 4 bases; unmatched junction nucleotides: 5. Germline CDR1 reads MNHNS; CDR2 reads SASEGT.

The V call is TRBV11-2, the J call TRBJ2-1; a weak D match, TRBD2 (6 bases). Germline V lookup: CDR1 SGHAT, CDR2 FQNNGV. The CDR3 contains 14 residues. V was pared by 5 bases and J by 2 bases, with 10 bases between. The CDR3 loop reads CASSQGLPYNEQFF. CDR3 nucleotide sequence: TGTGCCAGCAGCCAGGGACTCCCCTACAATGAGCAGTTCTTC.

This clone was found a few times. The J gene is TRBJ1-5, the V gene TRBV7-5; the D segment call TRBD1 is taken from the table without a DNA check. TRBV7-5 corresponds to a pseudogene. The CDR3 length is 15 residues. CDR3 DNA sequence: TGTGCCAGAAGAACCCGGGACAGCCGAGATCAGCCCCAGCATTTT. Translated, it gives CARRTRDSRDQPQHF.

V gene TRBV6-1 combines with J gene TRBJ2-7; TRBD1 matches 7 bases. The junction had 6 bases not matched to a gene; V was cut back by 7 bases and J by 3 bases. Per the germline V gene, CDR1 is MNHNS and CDR2 is SASEGT. The CDR3 has 13 amino acids. CDR3 bases: TGTGCCAGCACTGGGGACAGTGACTACGAGCAGTACTTC. Amino acids: CASTGDSDYEQYF.

This rearrangement joins TRBV21-1 to TRBJ2-2; the table's D call of TRBD2 was not tested on the DNA. TRBV21-1 is listed as a pseudogene. The CDR3 loop spans 18 amino acids. CDR3 DNA: TGTGCCAGCAGCAAACCGGGACTAGCGGGACCGAACACCGGGGAGCTGTTTTTT. Translating it yields CASSKPGLAGPNTGELFF.

This rearrangement joins TRBV28 to TRBJ1-5, with a tentative D call TRBD1 (5 bases). Germline assignment: CDR1 MDHEN and CDR2 SYDVKM. V was clipped by 1 base and J by 0 bases, with 22 bases between them. This CDR3 contains 20 residues. This CDR3 reads CASSLLSGGGAPYSNQPQHF. CDR3 sequence (DNA): TGTGCCAGCAGTTTATTGTCGGGGGGGGGAGCGCCTTATAGCAATCAGCCCCAGCATTTT. The complete variable domain, with remaining parts taken from reference TRBV28 and TRBJ1-5, reads DVKVTQSSRYLVKRTGEKVFLECVQDMDHENMFWYRQDPGLGLRLIYFSYDVKMKEKGDIPEGYSVSREKKERFSLILESASTNQTSMYLCASSLLSGGGAPYSNQPQHFGDGTRLSIL.

The chain combines TRBV11-1 with TRBJ2-5; D is undetermined. The CDR3 length is 14 residues. CDR1 and CDR2 from the germline V gene are SGHAT and FQDESV (reference sequence). Deletions cut 0 bases from V and 5 bases from J, with 10 bases between. The CDR3 protein is CASSLAAGRETQYF. The CDR3 coding sequence is TGTGCCAGCAGCTTAGCGGCAGGCCGGGAGACCCAGTACTTC.

The rearrangement uses TRBV7-9 and TRBJ1-4; a possible D gene is TRBD1 (5 bases). This CDR3 has 15 amino acids. CDR1 and CDR2 (germline): SEHNR, FQNEAQ (reference sequence). V dropped 3 bases and J dropped 0 bases, with 8 bases sitting between them. The CDR3 here is CASSFSGTTNEKLFF. The CDR3, as DNA: TGTGCCAGCAGCTTCTCAGGGACAACTAATGAAAAACTGTTTTTT.

V usage is TRBV5-1 and J usage is TRBJ2-2; a possible D gene is TRBD1 (5 bases). Germline CDR1 SGHRS, CDR2 YFSETQ. CDR3 length: 15 amino acids. V lost 0 bases and J 6 bases, leaving 12 bases between the germline ends. CDR3 amino acids: CASSLETDSPGELFF. For the CDR3, the DNA is TGCGCCAGCAGCTTGGAGACAGATTCCCCCGGGGAGCTGTTTTTT.

This clone was recorded a few times. The genes are TRBV2 and TRBJ1-1; D may be TRBD1 (5 bases). This CDR3 is built from 15 residues. The V gene lost 0 bases and the J gene lost 8 bases, with 16 bases spanning the gap. From germline, CDR1 is SNHLY and CDR2 FYNNEI. The CDR3 nucleotides read TGTGCCAGCAGTGAAGCGCTTAGGGGAGGGGTCGAAGCTTTCTTT. This encodes CASSEALRGGVEAFF.

CDR3 nucleotides: TGTGCCAGCAGCCCACAGCAGGGAACCGGGGAGCTGTTTTTT. The encoded protein is CASSPQQGTGELFF. V is TRBV7-6 and J is TRBJ2-2; TRBD1 is a possible D gene (5 bases). Trimming removed 5 bases from V and 5 bases from J, with 12 bases in between. The germline gives CDR1 SGHVS, CDR2 FNYEAQ. This CDR3 comprises 14 residues.

This clone has more than one count but fewer than ten. The V and J genes are TRBV6-5 and TRBJ1-5; maybe TRBD1 (5 bases). V lost 5 bases and J 3 bases, leaving 8 bases between the germline ends. CDR3 size: 13 residues. CDR1 and CDR2 from the germline V gene are MNHEY and SVGAGI. CDR3 sequence (DNA): TGTGCCAGCAGTGAACAGGACAATCAGCCCCAGCATTTT. Amino acid sequence: CASSEQDNQPQHF.

The gene calls are TRBV30 and TRBJ1-2, with 7 nucleotides matching TRBD1. CDR3 size: 15 residues. CDR1 is GTSNPN and CDR2 is SVGIG in the germline V gene (reference sequence). Trimming cost V 0 bases and J 2 bases; bases outside gene matches: 6. This CDR3 reads CAWSVHGQANYGYTF. The DNA of the CDR3 is TGTGCCTGGAGTGTACATGGACAGGCCAACTATGGCTACACCTTC.

The chain carries TRBV28 and TRBJ1-3; D is possibly TRBD1 (6 bases). Trimming removed 5 bases from V and 4 bases from J, with 12 bases in between. CDR1 MDHEN and CDR2 SYDVKM come from the germline V gene. The length of the CDR3 is 14 residues. CDR3 in DNA: TGTGCCAGCAGTCTTACAGGGACGGGAAACACCATATATTTT. This translates into CASSLTGTGNTIYF.

This chain connects TRBV7-9 to TRBJ2-7; TRBD1 matches 7 bases. Germline V lookup: CDR1 SEHNR, CDR2 FQNEAQ (reference sequence). The V and J ends lost 2 bases and 2 bases, in that order; junction bases with no gene match: 3. The CDR3 covers 14 residues. The chain's CDR3 is CASSLPGQPYEQYF. CDR3 DNA: TGTGCCAGCAGCTTACCGGGACAGCCCTACGAGCAGTACTTC.

The chain uses TRBV11-2 and TRBJ2-3; TRBD1 is a possible D gene (6 bases). The V gene's germline CDR1 is SGHAT and CDR2 FQNNGV. Deletions cut 2 bases from V and 2 bases from J, with 11 bases between. The CDR3 loop spans 15 amino acids. CDR3 residues: CASSLSGTYTDTQYF. CDR3 nucleotides: TGTGCCAGCAGCTTATCAGGGACATACACAGATACGCAGTATTTT.

The rearrangement joins TRBV18 to TRBJ2-1; TRBD1 is a possible D gene (6 bases). The CDR3 covers 15 residues. Trimming removed 6 bases from V and 3 bases from J, with 15 bases in between. Germline CDR1 and CDR2: KGHSH and LQKENI. CDR3 nucleotide sequence: TGTGCCAGCTCCTCCGCGACAGGCAGCTACAATGAGCAGTTCTTC. As protein: CASSSATGSYNEQFF.

In this sample, this clone turned up a few times. The chain is built from TRBV4-2 and TRBJ1-6; maybe TRBD1 (6 bases). CDR1 and CDR2 from the germline V gene are LGHNA and YNFKEQ. The CDR3 covers 15 residues. Between the trimmed V and J ends, which lost 0 bases and 7 bases, there was a span of 10 bases. CDR3 nucleotides: TGTGCCAGCAGCCAAGAGTGGACAGCCAATTCACCCCTCCACTTT. Protein sequence: CASSQEWTANSPLHF.

The chain combines TRBV7-9 with TRBJ1-1; maybe TRBD1 (6 bases). V dropped 5 bases and J dropped 6 bases, with 16 bases sitting between them. Germline values: CDR1 SEHNR, CDR2 FQNEAQ (reference sequence). The CDR3 is 14 amino acids. The CDR3 region is CASSRSGAKAEAFF. In DNA form, the CDR3 reads TGTGCCAGCAGCCGGTCAGGGGCCAAGGCTGAAGCTTTCTTT.

V and J are TRBV27 and TRBJ2-7; 10 nucleotides match TRBD1. V lost 6 bases to trimming and J lost 5 bases; unmatched junction nucleotides: 10. This CDR3 contains 15 residues. The germline V gene has CDR1 MNHEY and CDR2 SMNVEV (reference sequence). Written as DNA, the CDR3 is TGTGCCAGCAGGGGGATTGACAGGGGGCCCCACGAGCAGTACTTC. Translating gives CASRGIDRGPHEQYF.

The chain uses TRBV19 and TRBJ2-7, with D unclear. The ends were cut back, 3 bases at V and 4 bases at J, with 10 bases in the middle. The length of the CDR3 is 13 residues. Per the germline V gene, CDR1 is LNHDA and CDR2 is SQIVND (reference sequence). The CDR3 bases are TGTGCCAGTAGTATCGACTGGAGTTACGAGCAGTACTTC. The encoded protein is CASSIDWSYEQYF.

The J gene is TRBJ2-2, the V gene TRBV6-6; the match to TRBD1 covers 8 bases. Losses at the gene ends were 2 bases for V and 1 base for J; bases not matched to a gene: 3. The CDR3 has 16 amino acids. Germline V gene data show CDR1 as MNHNY and CDR2 as SVGAGI (reference sequence). CDR3 DNA: TGTGCCAGCAGTTACCCTACAGGGGGGAACACCGGGGAGCTGTTTTTT. Protein: CASSYPTGGNTGELFF.

The J gene is TRBJ2-7, the V gene TRBV4-2, with no clear D. This CDR3 is built from 14 residues. Germline lookup yields CDR1 LGHNA and CDR2 YNFKEQ. Trimming cost V 0 bases and J 4 bases, with 10 bases left between them. CDR3 protein: CASSQDLAEYEQYF. Written as DNA, the CDR3 is TGTGCCAGCAGCCAAGATCTGGCGGAATACGAGCAGTACTTC.

The chain employs TRBV19 and TRBJ1-5; 7 bases agree with TRBD1. The CDR3 length is 13 residues. The V gene's germline CDR1 is LNHDA and CDR2 SQIVND (reference sequence). V trimming: 10 bases; J trimming: 1 base; junction bases outside the gene matches: 4. CDR3 sequence (DNA): TGTGCCACCTCGACAGGGAGCAATCAGCCCCAGCATTTT. This sequence encodes CATSTGSNQPQHF.

The chain combines TRBV7-2 with TRBJ2-7; 7 bases align to TRBD1. The CDR3 is 15 amino acids. The germline V gene has CDR1 SGHTA and CDR2 FQGNSA. The ends lost 5 bases at V and 3 bases at J; junction bases unmatched: 10. CDR3 amino acids: CASSIFITGDYEQYF. The CDR3 nucleotides read TGTGCCAGCAGCATATTCATAACAGGGGACTACGAGCAGTACTTC. The full variable domain, in which reference TRBV7-2 and TRBJ2-7 provide the parts outside the CDR3, is GAGVSQSPSNKVTEKGKDVELRCDPISGHTALYWYRQSLGQGLEFLIYFQGNSAPDKSGLPSDRFSAERTGGSVSTLTIQRTQQEDSAVYLCASSIFITGDYEQYFGPGTRLTVT.

Only one count was recorded for this clone. The CDR3 protein is CASSPLAEETQYF. DNA of the CDR3: TGTGCCAGCAGCCCCCTGGCGGAAGAGACCCAGTACTTC. V gene TRBV7-2 combines with J gene TRBJ2-5; D is ambiguous. This CDR3 has 13 amino acids. CDR1 is SGHTA, CDR2 FQGNSA, per germline. Trimming shortened V by 5 bases and J by 3 bases, and 10 bases separated the two germline ends. Complete variable domain (other parts from reference TRBV7-2 and TRBJ2-5): GAGVSQSPSNKVTEKGKDVELRCDPISGHTALYWYRQSLGQGLEFLIYFQGNSAPDKSGLPSDRFSAERTGGSVSTLTIQRTQQEDSAVYLCASSPLAEETQYFGPGTRLLVL.

V usage is TRBV4-1 and J usage is TRBJ1-4, with D hard to call. With 5 bases removed from V and 5 bases from J, the gap between germline ends came to 12 bases. The CDR3 is 14 residues long. The germline CDR1 and CDR2 sequences are MGHRA and YSYEKL. CDR3 loop: CASSLIAVNEKLFF. The CDR3 region has the DNA TGCGCCAGCAGCTTAATCGCGGTAAATGAAAAACTGTTTTTT.

This chain uses TRBV19 with TRBJ2-7; tentatively, D is TRBD1 (6 bases). CDR1 LNHDA and CDR2 SQIVND come from the germline V gene (reference sequence). Trimming pared 5 bases from V and 2 bases from J, leaving 13 bases between. The CDR3 has 14 amino acids. DNA of the CDR3: TGTGCCAGTAGTCCGGGACAACGCGCCTACGAGCAGTACTTC. Translated, it gives CASSPGQRAYEQYF. The complete variable domain, with remaining parts taken from reference TRBV19 and TRBJ2-7, reads DGGITQSPKYLFRKEGQNVTLSCEQNLNHDAMYWYRQDPGQGLRLIYYSQIVNDFQKGDIAEGYSVSREKKESFPLTVTSAQKNPTAFYLCASSPGQRAYEQYFGPGTRLTVT.

The CDR3 DNA follows: TGTGCCAGCAGTCCCACTCCCAGGGAGACCCAGTACTTC. Protein sequence: CASSPTPRETQYF. The chain recombines TRBV27 with TRBJ2-5; no clear D. Germline CDR1 is MNHEY and CDR2 is SMNVEV (reference sequence). The CDR3 sequence is 13 residues long. V lost 5 bases and J lost 5, with 12 bases in between.

CDR3: CAWSVVGRGNSPLHF. The CDR3 DNA reads as TGTGCCTGGAGTGTAGTGGGCAGGGGTAATTCACCCCTCCACTTT. This chain joins TRBV30 and TRBJ1-6, with a weak D call TRBD1 (6 bases). This CDR3 has 15 amino acids. CDR1 GTSNPN and CDR2 SVGIG come from the germline V gene (reference sequence). Trimming left V 0 bases short and J 6 bases short, with 12 bases between. Full variable domain (remainder filled in from reference TRBV30 and TRBJ1-6): SQTIHQWPATLVQPVGSPLSLECTVEGTSNPNLYWYRQAAGRGLQLLFYSVGIGQISSEVPQNLSASRPQDRQFILSSKKLLLSDSGFYLCAWSVVGRGNSPLHFGNGTRLTVT.

V and J are TRBV4-3 and TRBJ2-5, with TRBD1 matching over 11 bases. The J call could be wrong; TRBJ2-7 is a better fit for the DNA end. The CDR3 has 16 residues. The germline V gene encodes CDR1 LGHNA and CDR2 YSLEER. The CDR3 DNA reads as TGCGCCAGCAGCCAAGATGGGGGGACAGGGGGCTACGAGCAGTACTTC. Protein product: CASSQDGGTGGYEQYF.

The V and J genes are TRBV5-1 and TRBJ1-4; 7 positions match TRBD1. This CDR3 comprises 15 residues. V gave up 3 bases and J gave up 6 bases; unmatched junction bases: 8. The germline V gene encodes CDR1 SGHRS and CDR2 YFSETQ. This chain's CDR3 is CASSSYRGLDEKLFF. The DNA of the CDR3 is TGCGCCAGCAGCTCATACAGGGGATTGGATGAAAAACTGTTTTTT.